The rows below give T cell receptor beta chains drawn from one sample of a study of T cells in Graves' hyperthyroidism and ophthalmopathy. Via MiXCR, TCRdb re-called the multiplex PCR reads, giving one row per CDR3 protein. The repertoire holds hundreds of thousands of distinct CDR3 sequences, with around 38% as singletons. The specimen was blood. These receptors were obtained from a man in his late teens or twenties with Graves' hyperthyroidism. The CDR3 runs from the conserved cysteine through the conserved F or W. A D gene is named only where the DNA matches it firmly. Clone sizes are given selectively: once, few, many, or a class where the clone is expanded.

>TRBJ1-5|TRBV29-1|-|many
CSVVGGEGQPQHF
TGCAGCGTTGTCGGGGGGGAGGGTCAGCCCCAGCATTTT
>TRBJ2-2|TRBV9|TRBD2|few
CASSVGLAGGPGTGELFF
TGTGCCAGCAGCGTGGGGCTAGCGGGAGGGCCTGGGACCGGGGAGCTGTTTTTT
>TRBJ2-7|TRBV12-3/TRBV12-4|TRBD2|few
CASRRAAGVYEQYF
TGTGCCAGCAGGCGAGCTGCGGGAGTCTACGAGCAGTACTTC
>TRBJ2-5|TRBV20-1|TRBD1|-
CSALQPPGQGKETQYF
TGCAGTGCTCTCCAGCCCCCGGGACAGGGGAAAGAGACCCAGTACTTC
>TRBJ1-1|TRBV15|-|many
CATSRDGRNTEAFF
TGTGCCACCAGCAGAGACGGACGGAACACTGAAGCTTTCTTT
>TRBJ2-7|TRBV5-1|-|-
CASSAEVLSYEQYF
TGCGCCAGCAGCGCGGAGGTTTTGTCCTACGAGCAGTACTTC
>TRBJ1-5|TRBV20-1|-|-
CSASVAGGGNQPQHF
TGCAGTGCTAGTGTCGCCGGGGGCGGCAATCAGCCCCAGCATTTT
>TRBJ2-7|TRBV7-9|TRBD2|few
CASSLSGGAPVAYEQYF
TGTGCCAGCAGCCTTAGCGGGGGGGCCCCCGTTGCCTACGAGCAGTACTTC
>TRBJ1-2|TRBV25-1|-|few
CASSPLEGNYGYTF
TGTGCCAGCAGTCCCCTCGAGGGGAACTATGGCTACACCTTC
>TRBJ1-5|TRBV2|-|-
CASSEAGTSNQPQHF
TGTGCCAGCAGTGAAGCGGGGACTAGCAATCAGCCCCAGCATTTT
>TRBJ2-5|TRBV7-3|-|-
CASSLSLGPGKETRYF
TGTGCCAGCAGCTTAAGCCTGGGGCCAGGGAAAGAGACCCGGTACTTC
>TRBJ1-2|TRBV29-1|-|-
CSARRRTVGYTF
TGCAGCGCAAGAAGGAGGACAGTGGGCTACACCTTC
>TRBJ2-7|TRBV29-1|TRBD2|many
CSVGGLAGAREQYF
TGCAGCGTAGGGGGGCTAGCGGGAGCTAGGGAGCAGTACTTC
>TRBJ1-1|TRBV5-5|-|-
CASSFEVEAFF
TGTGCCAGCAGCTTTGAGGTCGAAGCTTTCTTT
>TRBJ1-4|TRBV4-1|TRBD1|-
CASSQDPGGEEKLFF
TGCGCCAGCAGCCAAGATCCAGGGGGGGAGGAAAAACTGTTTTTT
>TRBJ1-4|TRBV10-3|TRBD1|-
CAISPGQPTMGKLFF
TGTGCCATCAGTCCGGGACAGCCTACGATGGGGAAACTGTTTTTT
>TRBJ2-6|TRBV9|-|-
CASSVLVYGSGANVLTF
TGTGCCAGCAGCGTATTGGTGTACGGCTCTGGGGCCAACGTCCTGACTTTC
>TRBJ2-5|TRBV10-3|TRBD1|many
CAIRDRRGETQYF
TGTGCCATCAGGGACAGGCGAGGGGAGACCCAGTACTTC
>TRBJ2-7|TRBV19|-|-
CASGVTGSSYEQYF
TGTGCCAGTGGCGTGACAGGAAGCTCCTACGAGCAGTACTTC
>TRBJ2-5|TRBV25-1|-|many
CASSEDFQETQYF
TGTGCCAGCAGTGAAGACTTCCAAGAGACCCAGTACTTC
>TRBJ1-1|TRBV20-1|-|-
CSTRAGNTEAFF
TGCAGTACTAGGGCGGGGAACACTGAAGCTTTCTTT
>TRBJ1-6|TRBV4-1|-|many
CASSRSGQQPRLHF
TGCGCCAGCAGCCGGAGTGGACAGCAACCTCGACTCCACTTT
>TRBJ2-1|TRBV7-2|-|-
CASSFYNEQFF
TGTGCCAGCAGCTTCTACAATGAGCAGTTCTTC
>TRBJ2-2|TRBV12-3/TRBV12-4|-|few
CASSPQQGNTGELFF
TGTGCCAGCAGCCCCCAGCAGGGAAACACCGGGGAGCTGTTTTTT
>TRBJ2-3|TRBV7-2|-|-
CASSAGTGPTTDTQYF
TGTGCCAGCAGCGCCGGGACTGGCCCCACCACAGATACGCAGTATTTT
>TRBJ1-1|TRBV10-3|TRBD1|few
CAVSKQTGGFMNTEAFF
TGTGCCGTATCAAAGCAGACAGGGGGTTTTATGAACACTGAAGCTTTCTTT
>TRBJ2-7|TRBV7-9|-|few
CASSNNGQYF
TGTGCCAGCAGCAACAACGGGCAGTACTTC
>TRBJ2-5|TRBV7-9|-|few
CASSQDVRQETQYF
TGTGCCAGCAGCCAAGATGTCAGACAAGAGACCCAGTACTTC
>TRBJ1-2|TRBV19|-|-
CASSDNPRGSLNLGYTF
TGTGCCAGTAGTGACAATCCTCGAGGTTCGCTAAATCTCGGCTACACCTTC
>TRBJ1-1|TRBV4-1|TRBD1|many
CASSHGQGNTEAFF
TGTGCCAGCAGCCACGGACAGGGGAACACTGAAGCTTTCTTT
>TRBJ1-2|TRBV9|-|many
CARYLTNYGYTF
TGTGCCAGGTACCTCACTAACTATGGCTACACCTTC
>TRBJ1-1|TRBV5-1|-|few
CASSFSGWEGRETEAFF
TGCGCCAGCAGCTTTTCCGGCTGGGAGGGGAGAGAGACTGAAGCTTTCTTT
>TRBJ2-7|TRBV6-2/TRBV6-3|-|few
CASSYLGGEQYF
TGTGCCAGCAGCTACCTGGGCGGCGAGCAGTACTTC
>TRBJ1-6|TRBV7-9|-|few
CASTRSLNSPLHF
TGTGCCAGCACCAGATCTCTTAATTCACCCCTCCACTTT
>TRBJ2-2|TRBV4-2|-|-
CASSQGWEAGELFF
TGTGCCAGCAGCCAAGGATGGGAGGCCGGGGAGCTGTTTTTT
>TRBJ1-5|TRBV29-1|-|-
CSVVWGERQPQHF
TGCAGCGTTGTTTGGGGGGAAAGGCAGCCCCAGCATTTT
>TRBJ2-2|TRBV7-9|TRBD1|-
CASSQAGTVTGELFF
TGCGCCAGCAGCCAGGCAGGGACAGTCACCGGGGAGCTGTTTTTT
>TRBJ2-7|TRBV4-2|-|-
CASSQGDLSYEQYF
TGTGCCAGCAGCCAAGGGGACCTTAGCTACGAGCAGTACTTC
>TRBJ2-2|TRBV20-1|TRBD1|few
CSATDRVKTGELFF
TGCAGTGCTACCGACAGGGTGAAGACCGGGGAGCTGTTTTTT
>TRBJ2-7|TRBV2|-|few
CASSLASGTYEQYF
TGTGCCAGCAGCTTGGCCAGTGGGACCTACGAGCAGTACTTC
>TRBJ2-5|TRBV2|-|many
CASSEVGTQYF
TGTGCCAGCAGTGAGGTTGGGACCCAGTACTTC
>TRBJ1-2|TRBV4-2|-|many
CASSQESEGYTF
TGTGCCAGCAGCCAAGAGTCTGAGGGCTACACCTTC
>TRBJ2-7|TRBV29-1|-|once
CSVEGILSSGIYEQYF
TGCAGCGTTGAAGGAATTCTCTCAAGCGGTATCTACGAGCAGTACTTC
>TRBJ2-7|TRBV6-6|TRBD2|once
CTSSYGLAGVEQYF
TGTACCAGCAGTTATGGACTAGCGGGAGTTGAGCAGTACTTC
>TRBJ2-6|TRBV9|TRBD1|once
CASSAVPGQGDTGANVLTF
TGTGCCAGCAGCGCAGTTCCCGGACAGGGAGACACTGGGGCCAACGTCCTGACTTTC
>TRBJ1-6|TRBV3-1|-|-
CASSRAWGSVGSPLHF
TGTGCCAGCAGCCGAGCGTGGGGTTCCGTTGGTTCACCCCTCCACTTT
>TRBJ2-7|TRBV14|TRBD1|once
CASSQRGQGTYEQYF
TGTGCCAGCAGCCAAAGGGGACAGGGAACCTACGAGCAGTACTTC
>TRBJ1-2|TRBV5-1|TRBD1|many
CASSTQGARYGYTF
TGCGCCAGCAGCACGCAGGGGGCGCGGTATGGCTACACCTTC
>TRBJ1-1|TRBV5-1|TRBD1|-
CASREGQGTVGVNTEAFF
TGCGCCAGCAGGGAAGGACAGGGGACAGTGGGCGTGAACACTGAAGCTTTCTTT
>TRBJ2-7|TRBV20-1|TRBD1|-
CSAPTGTASYEQYF
TGCAGTGCCCCCACCGGGACAGCCTCCTACGAGCAGTACTTC
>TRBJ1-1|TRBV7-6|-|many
CASGFGTEAFF
TGTGCCAGCGGGTTCGGGACTGAAGCTTTCTTT
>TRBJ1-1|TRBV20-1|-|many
CSAADSLEAFF
TGCAGTGCTGCCGACAGCCTTGAAGCTTTCTTT
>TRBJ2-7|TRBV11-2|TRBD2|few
CASRGVAGEPYEQYF
TGTGCCAGCAGGGGGGTAGCGGGTGAACCCTACGAGCAGTACTTC
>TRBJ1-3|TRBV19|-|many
CASTSTEGNTIYF
TGTGCCAGTACTTCGACCGAAGGAAACACCATATATTTT
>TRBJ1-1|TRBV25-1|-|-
CASSGSKGLTEAFF
TGTGCCAGCAGCGGGTCAAAGGGCTTGACTGAAGCTTTCTTT
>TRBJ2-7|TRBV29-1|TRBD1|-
CSVETGMYEQYF
TGCAGCGTTGAGACAGGGATGTACGAGCAGTACTTC
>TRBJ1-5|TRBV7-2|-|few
CASSSLVGGNQPQHF
TGTGCCAGCAGCTCATTAGTCGGCGGCAATCAGCCCCAGCATTTT